A selection of T cell receptor beta chains follows, all from one sample in a study of cytomegalovirus exposure and HLA in healthy donors. The data were produced by immunoSEQ multiplex PCR, yet TCRdb's version contains in-frame clones alone and is incomplete. The sample lists about 160,000 clones, 68% occurring once. Sequencing was performed on PBMCs. The source is a man between 50 and 59 years old in good health and CMV-seronegative. Each CDR3 is given with its conserved first and last residue. The order of the fields is D gene, clone size, J gene, V gene, CDR3 DNA, CDR3 protein. A D gene is named only where the DNA matches it firmly. Size is omitted from some rows. Given values are once, few, many or a class for expanded clones.

D gene: TRBD1; clone size: once; J gene: TRBJ1-1; V gene: TRBV7-3; CDR3 DNA: TGTGCCAGCAGCTCGACAGGGGCTGGACACACTGAAGCTTTCTTT; CDR3 protein: CASSSTGAGHTEAFF
D gene: TRBD1; clone size: once; J gene: TRBJ2-2; V gene: TRBV6-4; CDR3 DNA: TGTGCCAGCAGTCCCGACAGGGGTACCGGGGAGCTGTTTTTT; CDR3 protein: CASSPDRGTGELFF
D gene: TRBD1; clone size: .; J gene: TRBJ1-2; V gene: TRBV27; CDR3 DNA: TGTGCCAGCAGTTCCGGACAGGGCCTCTATGGCTACACCTTC; CDR3 protein: CASSSGQGLYGYTF
D gene: TRBD1; clone size: .; J gene: TRBJ2-2; V gene: TRBV12-5; CDR3 DNA: TGTGCTAGTGGTAGAACAGGGGGCTTGAACACCGGGGAGCTGTTTTTT; CDR3 protein: CASGRTGGLNTGELFF
D gene: TRBD1; clone size: .; J gene: TRBJ1-2; V gene: TRBV19; CDR3 DNA: TGTGCCAGTAGTAAGGGACAGGACAACTATGGCTACACCTTC; CDR3 protein: CASSKGQDNYGYTF
D gene: .; clone size: .; J gene: TRBJ2-3; V gene: TRBV6-5; CDR3 DNA: TGTGCCAGCAGTTACGGGGCGGGATCGTTGACAGATACGCAGTATTTT; CDR3 protein: CASSYGAGSLTDTQYF
D gene: .; clone size: .; J gene: TRBJ1-4; V gene: TRBV6-1; CDR3 DNA: TGTGCCAGCAGGCGGACAGCAACTAATGAAAAACTGTTTTTT; CDR3 protein: CASRRTATNEKLFF
D gene: .; clone size: .; J gene: TRBJ2-7; V gene: TRBV4-1; CDR3 DNA: TGCGCCAGCAGCCGGGACTCTTCCTACGAGCAGTACTTC; CDR3 protein: CASSRDSSYEQYF
D gene: .; clone size: .; J gene: TRBJ2-5; V gene: TRBV5-1; CDR3 DNA: TGCGCCAGCAGCTCCCCCTCTCAGGGAGGAATACCTGCTCGAGAGACCCAGTACTTC; CDR3 protein: CASSSPSQGGIPARETQYF
D gene: TRBD1; clone size: once; J gene: TRBJ1-2; V gene: TRBV4-1; CDR3 DNA: TGCGCCAGCAGCCAAGATGGGGACAGGGGTAGTGGCTACACCTTC; CDR3 protein: CASSQDGDRGSGYTF
D gene: .; clone size: once; J gene: TRBJ2-3; V gene: TRBV19; CDR3 DNA: TGTGCCAGTAGTACCGTCGATAGGGGGAGCACAGATACGCAGTATTTT; CDR3 protein: CASSTVDRGSTDTQYF
D gene: .; clone size: .; J gene: TRBJ2-3; V gene: TRBV7-6; CDR3 DNA: TGTGCCAGCAGCTACGAGCCTAGCACAGATACGCAGTATTTT; CDR3 protein: CASSYEPSTDTQYF
D gene: .; clone size: few; J gene: TRBJ1-5; V gene: TRBV4-3; CDR3 DNA: TGCGCCAGCAGCCTAGAGGGTCGAGGTCAGCCCCAGCATTTT; CDR3 protein: CASSLEGRGQPQHF
D gene: TRBD1; clone size: .; J gene: TRBJ1-2; V gene: TRBV18; CDR3 DNA: TGTGCCAGCCCACCACCCGACAGGGACTATGGCTACACCTTC; CDR3 protein: CASPPPDRDYGYTF
D gene: TRBD1; clone size: few; J gene: TRBJ1-5; V gene: TRBV5-4; CDR3 DNA: TGTGCCAGCAGCGCTGGACAGGGTCAGCCCCAGCATTTT; CDR3 protein: CASSAGQGQPQHF
D gene: .; clone size: once; J gene: TRBJ2-5; V gene: TRBV18; CDR3 DNA: TGTGCCAGCTCACCCGGGACAAAAGAGACCCAGTACTTC; CDR3 protein: CASSPGTKETQYF
D gene: TRBD1; clone size: .; J gene: TRBJ1-2; V gene: TRBV10-3; CDR3 DNA: TGTGCCATCAGTGGGACAGGGAACTATGGCTACACCTTC; CDR3 protein: CAISGTGNYGYTF
D gene: .; clone size: .; J gene: TRBJ1-2; V gene: TRBV7-2; CDR3 DNA: TGTGCCAGCAGCCCGAGGAATCCCCTAGACTATGGCTACACCTTC; CDR3 protein: CASSPRNPLDYGYTF
D gene: .; clone size: .; J gene: TRBJ1-6; V gene: TRBV2; CDR3 DNA: TGTGCCAGCAGGGTTTCCGGTACCTATAATTCACCCCTCCACTTT; CDR3 protein: CASRVSGTYNSPLHF
D gene: .; clone size: .; J gene: TRBJ1-3; V gene: TRBV5-1; CDR3 DNA: TGCGCCAGCAGCACCGGGGGGACTGGAAACACCATATATTTT; CDR3 protein: CASSTGGTGNTIYF
D gene: TRBD2; clone size: few; J gene: TRBJ2-5; V gene: TRBV4-1; CDR3 DNA: TGCGCCAGCAGCCAAGGGCCAGCGGGGGTTCAAGAGACCCAGTACTTC; CDR3 protein: CASSQGPAGVQETQYF
D gene: TRBD1; clone size: .; J gene: TRBJ1-1; V gene: TRBV25-1; CDR3 DNA: TGTGCCAGCAGCGCGGACAGGACAGCTTTCTTT; CDR3 protein: CASSADRTAFF
D gene: .; clone size: few; J gene: TRBJ1-5; V gene: TRBV5-6; CDR3 DNA: TGTGCCAGCAGCTTTTGGAGGGCGTACAATCAGCCCCAGCATTTT; CDR3 protein: CASSFWRAYNQPQHF
D gene: .; clone size: few; J gene: TRBJ2-6; V gene: TRBV7-2; CDR3 DNA: TGTGCCAGCAGCCAGACGGCGGGTGGGTGGTGGTCTGGGGCCAACGTCCTGACTTTC; CDR3 protein: CASSQTAGGWWSGANVLTF
D gene: TRBD1; clone size: few; J gene: TRBJ1-1; V gene: TRBV13; CDR3 DNA: TGTGCCAGCAGCAACTTGCGGGGACAGGGGGCGGGAAACACTGAAGCTTTCTTT; CDR3 protein: CASSNLRGQGAGNTEAFF
D gene: .; clone size: .; J gene: TRBJ2-7; V gene: TRBV7-2; CDR3 DNA: TGTGCCAGCAGCTTAGGTTTGGGCAGCTACGAGCAGTACTTC; CDR3 protein: CASSLGLGSYEQYF
D gene: TRBD1; clone size: .; J gene: TRBJ2-5; V gene: TRBV7-9; CDR3 DNA: TGTGCCAGCAGCTTACACAGGGGCGCGCAAGAGACCCAGTACTTC; CDR3 protein: CASSLHRGAQETQYF
D gene: .; clone size: .; J gene: TRBJ2-7; V gene: TRBV6-1; CDR3 DNA: TGTGCCAGTCTCGGACAGTCCTACGAGCAGTACTTC; CDR3 protein: CASLGQSYEQYF
D gene: .; clone size: .; J gene: TRBJ1-1; V gene: TRBV25-1; CDR3 DNA: TGTGCCAGCGGTCGGACAGAGAACACTGAAGCTTTCTTT; CDR3 protein: CASGRTENTEAFF
D gene: .; clone size: .; J gene: TRBJ2-7; V gene: TRBV5-1; CDR3 DNA: TGCGCCAGCAGCCAACAGGGTGCCGAGCAGTACTTC; CDR3 protein: CASSQQGAEQYF
D gene: .; clone size: .; J gene: TRBJ1-1; V gene: TRBV4-1; CDR3 DNA: TGCGCCAGCAGCCAAGCGGGAGTCGTGTGGACTGAAGCTTTCTTT; CDR3 protein: CASSQAGVVWTEAFF
D gene: .; clone size: few; J gene: TRBJ1-2; V gene: TRBV18; CDR3 DNA: TGTGCCAGCTCACCAATTTCGGTAGAGGCATCTCACTATGGCTACACCTTC; CDR3 protein: CASSPISVEASHYGYTF
D gene: TRBD1; clone size: .; J gene: TRBJ1-6; V gene: TRBV7-3; CDR3 DNA: TGTGCCAGCAGCCCCGGGACAGGGAGAAATTCACCCCTCCACTTT; CDR3 protein: CASSPGTGRNSPLHF
D gene: .; clone size: .; J gene: TRBJ1-2; V gene: TRBV6-1; CDR3 DNA: TGTGCCAGCAGTGAAGCGAGAGGGATTGGCTACACCTTC; CDR3 protein: CASSEARGIGYTF
D gene: TRBD1; clone size: .; J gene: TRBJ2-2; V gene: TRBV6-5; CDR3 DNA: TGTGCCAGCGGCCGGGACAGGATGAACACCGGGGAGCTGTTTTTT; CDR3 protein: CASGRDRMNTGELFF
D gene: TRBD1; clone size: .; J gene: TRBJ1-2; V gene: TRBV28; CDR3 DNA: TGTGCCAGCAGTTCGACCAATTCCAGGGGGCAGGGCTATGGCTACACCTTC; CDR3 protein: CASSSTNSRGQGYGYTF
D gene: .; clone size: .; J gene: TRBJ2-2; V gene: TRBV4-1; CDR3 DNA: TGCGCCAGCAGCCAAGTTTTAGTATCCAACACCGGGGAGCTGTTTTTT; CDR3 protein: CASSQVLVSNTGELFF
D gene: TRBD2; clone size: few; J gene: TRBJ2-5; V gene: TRBV5-4; CDR3 DNA: TGTGCCAGCAATCTCCCTCCTGGGACTAGCGGGACCCAAGAGACCCAGTACTTC; CDR3 protein: CASNLPPGTSGTQETQYF
D gene: TRBD1; clone size: few; J gene: TRBJ1-6; V gene: TRBV5-6; CDR3 DNA: TGTGCCAGCAGCTGGGGGACTGACAGGGTCAATTCACCCCTCCACTTT; CDR3 protein: CASSWGTDRVNSPLHF
D gene: TRBD1; clone size: few; J gene: TRBJ1-1; V gene: TRBV5-1; CDR3 DNA: TGCGCCAGCAGCTTGGACAGGGGGCCTGACACTGAAGCTTTCTTT; CDR3 protein: CASSLDRGPDTEAFF
D gene: .; clone size: few; J gene: TRBJ1-2; V gene: TRBV18; CDR3 DNA: TGTGCCAGCTCACCGTACGAAGGCGGCAATAACTATGGCTACACCTTC; CDR3 protein: CASSPYEGGNNYGYTF
D gene: TRBD2; clone size: once; J gene: TRBJ2-7; V gene: TRBV7-2; CDR3 DNA: TGTGCCAGCAGCTCATATAGCGGGGACTCCTACGAGCAGTACTTC; CDR3 protein: CASSSYSGDSYEQYF
D gene: .; clone size: .; J gene: TRBJ1-1; V gene: TRBV4-3; CDR3 DNA: TGCGCCAGCAGCCAAGCCCGTAGACAGTCAAGGGGTGAAGCTTTCTTT; CDR3 protein: CASSQARRQSRGEAFF
D gene: .; clone size: once; J gene: TRBJ1-1; V gene: TRBV7-8; CDR3 DNA: TGTGCCAGCAGCGCACAGCTGAACACTGAAGCTTTCTTT; CDR3 protein: CASSAQLNTEAFF
D gene: .; clone size: .; J gene: TRBJ2-1; V gene: TRBV7-2; CDR3 DNA: TGTGCCAGCAGCTTAGATCGTAGCTCCTACAATGAGCAGTTCTTC; CDR3 protein: CASSLDRSSYNEQFF
D gene: TRBD1; clone size: few; J gene: TRBJ1-3; V gene: TRBV11-2; CDR3 DNA: TGTGCCAGCAGCACCTTTCTAACAGGGGGCAGTGGAGGAAACACCATATATTTT; CDR3 protein: CASSTFLTGGSGGNTIYF
D gene: .; clone size: .; J gene: TRBJ2-7; V gene: TRBV7-2; CDR3 DNA: TGTGCCAGCAGCTCCGCCTACGAGCAGTACTTC; CDR3 protein: CASSSAYEQYF